This is a list of T cell receptor beta chains from one sample in a study of T cell repertoires in cytomegalovirus infection. From the reads, TCRdb called clonotypes with MiXCR, one entry per CDR3 protein. The sample carries around 430,000 distinct CDR3 sequences, more than 40% recorded once. The antigens for these receptors are not known. Specimen: cultured PBMCs, collected from culture after CMV antigen stimulation. Source of these receptors: a human donor in good health (CMV status not recorded). Some clones in this sample may be carry-over from other donors' samples. Both conserved end residues are part of each CDR3.

>TRBJ1-4|TRBV7-8
CASSFVVWGSGGILFF
>TRBJ1-2|TRBV6-6
CASSPVQGAYGYTF
>TRBJ2-7|TRBV6-6
CASSYGGDRYF
>TRBJ2-5|TRBV5-4
CASSTREETQYF
>TRBJ2-5|TRBV27
CASSLGAAFQETQYF
>TRBJ2-7|TRBV24-1
CATSDPDTPYEQYF
>TRBJ2-5|TRBV30
CAWSEIPQETQYF
>TRBJ2-7|TRBV15
CATSQGGVYEQYF
>TRBJ2-7|TRBV7-2
CASSLDSTSGTYEQYF
>TRBJ1-5|TRBV4-1
CASSQEHVRNQPQHF
>TRBJ1-6|TRBV4-2
CASSQGRNSPLHF
>TRBJ2-7|TRBV4-2
CASSPGGTPYEQYF
>TRBJ2-1|TRBV7-2
CASSLEMWGETYNEQFF
>TRBJ1-2|TRBV4-1
CASSQGRGANYGYTF
>TRBJ2-7|TRBV7-2
CASSTGTSGNHEQYF
>TRBJ1-2|TRBV27
CASSTGQGEYIYGYTF
>TRBJ2-3|TRBV7-2
CASREGRGTDTQYF